Presented here are 20 T cell receptor beta chains from one specimen sequenced in a study of blood T cell repertoires in COVID-19. This table comes from immunoSEQ multiplex PCR, and its TCRdb copy is limited to in-frame clones, with some not included. The sample records over 70,000 clones, 90% being singletons. The sequenced sample consisted of peripheral blood. Receptors originate from a woman over 75 with active or convalescent COVID-19.

The chain employs TRBV5-5 and TRBJ1-1; D not certain. V dropped 6 bases and J dropped 4 bases, with 13 bases sitting between them. This CDR3 is built from 13 residues. The germline V gene has CDR1 SGHKS and CDR2 YYEKEE (reference sequence). CDR3 bases: TGTGCCAGCACCATCGACTTCTTCACTGAAGCTTTCTTT. Protein sequence: CASTIDFFTEAFF.

This chain joins TRBV28 and TRBJ1-1; perhaps TRBD1 as D (6 bases). Germline values: CDR1 MDHEN, CDR2 SYDVKM. V lost 6 bases and J lost 1, with 15 bases in between. This CDR3 has 15 amino acids. Written as DNA, the CDR3 is TGTGCCAGCAGGCACTATCAGGGGTCGAACACTGAAGCTTTCTTT. Its protein product is CASRHYQGSNTEAFF. The entire variable domain, with the rest obtained from reference TRBV28 and TRBJ1-1, is as follows: DVKVTQSSRYLVKRTGEKVFLECVQDMDHENMFWYRQDPGLGLRLIYFSYDVKMKEKGDIPEGYSVSREKKERFSLILESASTNQTSMYLCASRHYQGSNTEAFFGQGTRLTVV.

This clone was detected only once. This sequence joins TRBV5-1 and TRBJ1-1; 7 positions match TRBD1. This CDR3 has 16 amino acids. The V gene end was trimmed by 1 base and the J gene end by 0 bases; junction bases not matched to a gene: 6. Germline V gene data show CDR1 as SGHRS and CDR2 as YFSETQ. Here the CDR3 reads CASSLKQGTMNTEAFF. The CDR3 nucleotides read TGCGCCAGCAGCTTGAAACAGGGGACAATGAACACTGAAGCTTTCTTT.

The gene calls are TRBV7-9 and TRBJ2-1, with TRBD2 matching 7 bases. Germline V CDR1 and CDR2: SEHNR, FQNEAQ (reference sequence). The CDR3 contains 16 residues. Trimming took 2 bases from V and 0 from J; bases not matched to a gene: 4. CDR3 amino acids: CASSLIRDYSYNEQFF. CDR3 DNA: TGTGCCAGCAGCTTAATCCGGGACTACTCCTACAATGAGCAGTTCTTC.

The chain uses TRBV6-5 and TRBJ1-4; 7 bases are a match to TRBD1. The CDR3 runs 14 residues. Germline loops: CDR1 MNHEY, CDR2 SVGAGI. V dropped 6 bases and J dropped 10; count of bases not matched to a gene: 11. The CDR3 protein is CASRSNRQGTKLFF. The DNA for the CDR3 is TGTGCCAGCAGAAGCAATCGACAGGGTACAAAACTGTTTTTT.

This chain links TRBV18 with TRBJ2-5, with 7 bases aligning to TRBD1. The CDR3 spans 15 residues. The ends lost 2 bases at V and 4 bases at J; junction bases unmatched: 7. Germline loops: CDR1 KGHSH, CDR2 LQKENI. The CDR3 DNA reads as TGTGCCAGCTCACCAAACCAGGGGGTTACAGAGACCCAGTACTTC. It translates to CASSPNQGVTETQYF.

The CDR3 reads CSASNEKLFF. CDR3 in DNA: TGCAGCGCTTCAAATGAAAAACTGTTTTTT. This chain joins TRBV29-1 and TRBJ1-4, with unresolved D. The V end was cut by 7 bases, the J end by 5 bases, with 5 bases between. Germline CDR1 reads SQVTM; CDR2 reads ANQGSEA. The CDR3 sequence is 10 residues long.

This clone has just a few counts. The V and J genes are TRBV27 and TRBJ2-7; D is perhaps TRBD2 (6 bases). V was shortened by 2 bases and J by 9 bases, with 14 bases between the two germline ends. This CDR3 region has 13 residues. The germline CDR1 and CDR2 sequences are MNHEY and SMNVEV (reference sequence). DNA of the CDR3: TGTGCCAGCAGTTTAATGACTAGTTCCCCGCAGTACTTC. It codes for CASSLMTSSPQYF.

DNA of the CDR3: TGTGCCAGCAGTCCCACAGGGGCGAAGGAAGGCTACGAGCAGTACTTC. Residues: CASSPTGAKEGYEQYF. V gene TRBV28 combines with J gene TRBJ2-7, with 7 positions matching TRBD1. V was pared by 5 bases and J by 3 bases, with 13 bases of the junction left unmatched. CDR1 and CDR2 from the germline V gene are MDHEN and SYDVKM. This CDR3 has 16 amino acids.

The chain combines TRBV4-1 with TRBJ2-1; D may be TRBD2 (5 bases). This CDR3 region has 17 residues. Trimming cost V 0 bases and J 0 bases, with 12 bases left between them. The germline V gene has CDR1 MGHRA and CDR2 YSYEKL. CDR3 coding DNA: TGCGCCAGCAGCCAAGAACTGCGGGCGCTCTCCTACAATGAGCAGTTCTTC. This codes for CASSQELRALSYNEQFF.

The chain links TRBV6-5 to TRBJ2-1; 10 nucleotides align to TRBD2. In germline, CDR1 is MNHEY, CDR2 SVGAGI. The CDR3 runs to 15 residues. V shed 6 bases, J shed 4 bases, and the junction held 6 bases outside the gene matches. CDR3 residues: CASRGLAGVYNEQFF. The CDR3 DNA sequence: TGTGCCAGCAGAGGGCTAGCGGGAGTTTACAATGAGCAGTTCTTC.

The chain joins TRBV15 to TRBJ2-3, with D perhaps TRBD1 (6 bases). Germline V gives CDR1 LNHNV, CDR2 YYDKDF (reference sequence). CDR3 size: 14 residues. V was cut by 0 bases and J by 4 bases, with 8 bases left in between. CDR3 region: CATSREGAADTQYF. CDR3 sequence (DNA): TGTGCCACCAGCAGAGAGGGGGCCGCAGATACGCAGTATTTT.

The V call is TRBV7-2, the J call TRBJ1-3, with D tentatively TRBD1 (5 bases). V was clipped by 3 bases and J by 0 bases, with 12 bases between them. The CDR3 contains 16 residues. Germline V lookup: CDR1 SGHTA, CDR2 FQGNSA. CDR3 in DNA: TGTGCCAGCAGCTTGCAGACAGAATTCTCTGGAAACACCATATATTTT. Its protein product is CASSLQTEFSGNTIYF.

V usage is TRBV7-2 and J usage is TRBJ1-2, with D possibly matching TRBD1 (5 bases). Germline loops: CDR1 SGHTA, CDR2 FQGNSA. This CDR3 contains 15 residues. Trimming took off 6 bases at V and 8 bases at J, with 22 bases between the two ends. The CDR3 protein is CASSFLKGRRDGYTF. The CDR3 region has the DNA TGTGCCAGCAGTTTTCTTAAGGGGCGGCGAGACGGCTACACCTTC.

The chain is built from TRBV11-2 and TRBJ2-4; D unclear. There are 16 residues in the CDR3. V was cut by 6 bases and J by 0 bases, with 15 bases left in between. CDR1 and CDR2 from the germline V gene are SGHAT and FQNNGV. The CDR3 sequence is CASSSLASIAKNIQYF. CDR3 in DNA: TGTGCCAGCAGTTCACTCGCAAGTATAGCCAAAAACATTCAGTACTTC.

This clone was counted a single time. This rearrangement joins TRBV5-1 to TRBJ2-1; 13 bases match TRBD2. The CDR3 runs 15 residues. V lost 7 bases, J lost 7 bases, and 8 bases stayed unmatched. Germline lookup yields CDR1 SGHRS and CDR2 YFSETQ. The CDR3 here is CASRGLAGVSNEQFF. The CDR3, as DNA: TGCGCCAGCCGTGGACTAGCGGGAGTGTCGAATGAGCAGTTCTTC.

V and J are TRBV5-4 and TRBJ1-2; no clear D gene. CDR3 length equals 15 residues. Deletions cut 1 base from V and 5 bases from J, with 15 bases between. CDR1 SGHNT and CDR2 YYREEE come from the germline V gene (reference sequence). The CDR3 DNA reads as TGTGCCAGCAGCTTGTTTACGTCCAGGCCTTATGGCTACACCTTC. As protein: CASSLFTSRPYGYTF.

The CDR3 spells CATSALGTSGTGELFF. In nucleotides, the CDR3 is TGTGCCACCAGTGCCTTGGGGACTAGCGGCACCGGGGAGCTGTTTTTT. The chain recombines TRBV24-1 with TRBJ2-2, with 11 nucleotides matching TRBD2. Trimming cost V 5 bases and J 4 bases; bases outside gene matches: 5. CDR1 and CDR2 from the germline V gene are KGHDR and SFDVKD. This CDR3 has 16 residues.

The chain carries TRBV27 and TRBJ2-7; D is uncertain. The CDR3 contains 13 residues. V was pared by 3 bases and J by 6 bases, with 12 bases between. Germline assignment: CDR1 MNHEY and CDR2 SMNVEV (reference sequence). The CDR3 loop reads CASSFRQNGEQYF. CDR3 sequence (DNA): TGTGCCAGCAGTTTTCGTCAAAACGGCGAGCAGTACTTC.

The CDR3 region has the DNA TGCGCCAGCAGTGAGTCACTAGCGGGAATTGAGACCCAGTACTTC. It codes for CASSESLAGIETQYF. The J gene is TRBJ2-5, the V gene TRBV10-1, with TRBD2 identical over 10 bases. J gave up 5 bases and V 0 bases, and 3 bases lay outside the gene matches. CDR3 length: 15 residues. The germline CDR1 and CDR2 sequences are WNHNN and SYGVQD (reference sequence).